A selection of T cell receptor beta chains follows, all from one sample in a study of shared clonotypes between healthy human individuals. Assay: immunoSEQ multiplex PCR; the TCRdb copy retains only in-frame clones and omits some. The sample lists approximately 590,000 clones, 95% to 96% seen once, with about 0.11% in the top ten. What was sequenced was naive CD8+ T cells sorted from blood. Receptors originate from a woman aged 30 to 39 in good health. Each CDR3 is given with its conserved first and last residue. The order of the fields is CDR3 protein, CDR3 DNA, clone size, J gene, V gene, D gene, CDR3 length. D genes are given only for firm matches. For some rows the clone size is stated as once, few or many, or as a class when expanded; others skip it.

CDR3aa: CASTKTSGGNQPQHF
CDR3nt: TGTGCCAGCACTAAAACTTCGGGGGGCAATCAGCCCCAGCATTTT
abundance: NA
j_gene: TRBJ1-5
v_gene: TRBV27
d_gene: NA
len: 15

CDR3aa: CASMLAGGTYNEQFF
CDR3nt: TGTGCCAGCATGCTAGCGGGAGGGACCTACAATGAGCAGTTCTTC
abundance: NA
j_gene: TRBJ2-1
v_gene: TRBV2
d_gene: TRBD2
len: 15

CDR3aa: CASGGEQFF
CDR3nt: TGTGCCTCGGGAGGTGAGCAGTTCTTC
abundance: once
j_gene: TRBJ2-1
v_gene: TRBV6-4
d_gene: TRBD2
len: 9

CDR3aa: CASSRDSREGYTF
CDR3nt: TGTGCCAGCAGTCGCGACAGTCGGGAAGGCTACACCTTC
abundance: NA
j_gene: TRBJ1-2
v_gene: TRBV7-9
d_gene: NA
len: 13

CDR3aa: CASSGSLTGAGGEQYF
CDR3nt: TGTGCCAGCAGCGGGAGTCTAACAGGGGCCGGGGGCGAGCAGTACTTC
abundance: NA
j_gene: TRBJ2-7
v_gene: TRBV9
d_gene: NA
len: 16

CDR3aa: CASSLKTGMDTEAFF
CDR3nt: TGTGCCAGCAGCTTAAAGACAGGTATGGACACTGAAGCTTTCTTT
abundance: NA
j_gene: TRBJ1-1
v_gene: TRBV7-6
d_gene: NA
len: 15

CDR3aa: CASSRTPGQKNTGELFF
CDR3nt: TGCGCCAGCAGCCGTACTCCGGGACAGAAGAACACCGGGGAGCTGTTTTTT
abundance: NA
j_gene: TRBJ2-2
v_gene: TRBV4-1
d_gene: TRBD1
len: 17

CDR3aa: CASSPDRVAYNEQFF
CDR3nt: TGTGCCAGCAGCCCGGACAGGGTGGCCTACAATGAGCAGTTCTTC
abundance: NA
j_gene: TRBJ2-1
v_gene: TRBV5-5
d_gene: TRBD1
len: 15

CDR3aa: CASSQTSGTIYEQYF
CDR3nt: TGCGCCAGCAGCCAAACGTCGGGGACCATTTACGAGCAGTACTTC
abundance: NA
j_gene: TRBJ2-7
v_gene: TRBV7-7
d_gene: NA
len: 15

CDR3aa: CASSIWENTEAFF
CDR3nt: TGTGCCAGTAGTATTTGGGAGAACACTGAAGCTTTCTTT
abundance: NA
j_gene: TRBJ1-1
v_gene: TRBV19
d_gene: NA
len: 13

CDR3aa: CASSGTYTEAFF
CDR3nt: TGTGCCAGCAGCGGAACATACACTGAAGCTTTCTTT
abundance: few
j_gene: TRBJ1-1
v_gene: TRBV9
d_gene: NA
len: 12

CDR3aa: CASSGPGQGLNTGELFF
CDR3nt: TGCGCCAGCAGTGGACCGGGACAGGGGCTAAACACCGGGGAGCTGTTTTTT
abundance: NA
j_gene: TRBJ2-2
v_gene: TRBV10-1
d_gene: TRBD1
len: 17

CDR3aa: CASSMGNGPSYNEQFF
CDR3nt: TGTGCCAGTAGTATGGGGAACGGGCCTTCCTACAATGAGCAGTTCTTC
abundance: NA
j_gene: TRBJ2-1
v_gene: TRBV19
d_gene: NA
len: 16

CDR3aa: CASSLRRSLTDTQYF
CDR3nt: TGTGCCAGCAGTTTACGGCGGAGTCTCACAGATACGCAGTATTTT
abundance: NA
j_gene: TRBJ2-3
v_gene: TRBV27
d_gene: NA
len: 15

CDR3aa: CASSSKRTQYF
CDR3nt: TGTGCCAGCAGCTCCAAACGGACCCAGTACTTC
abundance: NA
j_gene: TRBJ2-5
v_gene: TRBV7-9
d_gene: NA
len: 11

CDR3aa: CASSEGLAGATGELFF
CDR3nt: TGTGCCAGCAGCGAGGGACTAGCGGGAGCCACCGGGGAGCTGTTTTTT
abundance: NA
j_gene: TRBJ2-2
v_gene: TRBV9
d_gene: TRBD2
len: 16

CDR3aa: CASSFVGYEQYF
CDR3nt: TGTGCCAGCAGCTTTGTCGGCTACGAGCAGTACTTC
abundance: NA
j_gene: TRBJ2-7
v_gene: TRBV7-9
d_gene: NA
len: 12

CDR3aa: CASSIGERELFF
CDR3nt: TGTGCCAGTAGTATAGGTGAGAGGGAGCTGTTTTTT
abundance: once
j_gene: TRBJ2-2
v_gene: TRBV19
d_gene: NA
len: 12

CDR3aa: CASSYVTGIQETQYF
CDR3nt: TGTGCCAGCAGTTACGTTACTGGAATCCAAGAGACCCAGTACTTC
abundance: NA
j_gene: TRBJ2-5
v_gene: TRBV6-5
d_gene: NA
len: 15

CDR3aa: CASRGGLVNTEAFF
CDR3nt: TGCGCCAGCAGAGGGGGGCTTGTGAACACTGAAGCTTTCTTT
abundance: NA
j_gene: TRBJ1-1
v_gene: TRBV5-1
d_gene: NA
len: 14

CDR3aa: CASSVGGGSGSYEQYF
CDR3nt: TGTGCCAGCAGCGTAGGGGGCGGGAGTGGTTCCTACGAGCAGTACTTC
abundance: NA
j_gene: TRBJ2-7
v_gene: TRBV9
d_gene: TRBD2
len: 16

CDR3aa: CASSQANSGYEQYF
CDR3nt: TGCGCCAGCAGCCAAGCGAATAGCGGCTACGAGCAGTACTTC
abundance: NA
j_gene: TRBJ2-7
v_gene: TRBV4-1
d_gene: NA
len: 14

CDR3aa: CASSGVDTQYF
CDR3nt: TGTGCCAGCAGTGGAGTAGATACGCAGTATTTT
abundance: NA
j_gene: TRBJ2-3
v_gene: TRBV5-4
d_gene: NA
len: 11

CDR3aa: CASSLLGRGLTEAFF
CDR3nt: TGTGCCAGCAGCCTATTAGGGAGGGGGCTAACTGAAGCTTTCTTT
abundance: NA
j_gene: TRBJ1-1
v_gene: TRBV5-6
d_gene: TRBD1
len: 15

CDR3aa: CASSPMGGPEAFF
CDR3nt: TGTGCCAGCAGCCCTATGGGGGGCCCTGAAGCTTTCTTT
abundance: NA
j_gene: TRBJ1-1
v_gene: TRBV5-6
d_gene: NA
len: 13

CDR3aa: CASSLVAGVPTGELFF
CDR3nt: TGTGCCAGCAGCTTAGTGGCGGGAGTGCCCACCGGGGAGCTGTTTTTT
abundance: NA
j_gene: TRBJ2-2
v_gene: TRBV7-8
d_gene: TRBD2
len: 16

CDR3aa: CASSLLAGWSETQYF
CDR3nt: TGTGCCAGCAGTCTCTTGGCGGGTTGGTCGGAGACCCAGTACTTC
abundance: NA
j_gene: TRBJ2-5
v_gene: TRBV27
d_gene: NA
len: 15

CDR3aa: CASSFSGRAEDTQYF
CDR3nt: TGCGCCAGCAGCTTTAGCGGGAGGGCCGAAGATACGCAGTATTTT
abundance: NA
j_gene: TRBJ2-3
v_gene: TRBV5-1
d_gene: TRBD2
len: 15

CDR3aa: CASSEEGWWESSGANVLTF
CDR3nt: TGTGCCAGCAGTGAAGAGGGTTGGTGGGAGTCATCTGGGGCCAACGTCCTGACTTTC
abundance: once
j_gene: TRBJ2-6
v_gene: TRBV2
d_gene: NA
len: 19

CDR3aa: CATSRTGETDTGELFF
CDR3nt: TGTGCCACCAGCAGGACAGGGGAAACGGACACCGGGGAGCTGTTTTTT
abundance: NA
j_gene: TRBJ2-2
v_gene: TRBV15
d_gene: TRBD1
len: 16

CDR3aa: CASSYAGTLEQFF
CDR3nt: TGTGCCAGCAGTTACGCGGGGACTCTGGAGCAGTTCTTC
abundance: NA
j_gene: TRBJ2-1
v_gene: TRBV6-5
d_gene: NA
len: 13

CDR3aa: CALEAGGGQETQYF
CDR3nt: TGTGCTCTGGAAGCGGGAGGAGGTCAAGAGACCCAGTACTTC
abundance: NA
j_gene: TRBJ2-5
v_gene: TRBV7-9
d_gene: TRBD2
len: 14

CDR3aa: CASSLRDGPSYEQYF
CDR3nt: TGTGCCAGCAGTTTGAGGGACGGGCCCTCCTACGAGCAGTACTTC
abundance: NA
j_gene: TRBJ2-7
v_gene: TRBV27
d_gene: NA
len: 15

CDR3aa: CASSYVSTGELFF
CDR3nt: TGTGCCAGCAGTTACGTGTCCACCGGGGAGCTGTTTTTT
abundance: NA
j_gene: TRBJ2-2
v_gene: TRBV6-6
d_gene: NA
len: 13

CDR3aa: CASSYSAREGRKTQYF
CDR3nt: TGTGCCAGCAGTTACTCTGCTAGGGAAGGACGGAAGACCCAGTACTTC
abundance: NA
j_gene: TRBJ2-5
v_gene: TRBV6-5
d_gene: NA
len: 16

CDR3aa: CASSGTSGGRETQYF
CDR3nt: TGTGCCAGCAGTGGAACTAGCGGGGGGAGGGAGACCCAGTACTTC
abundance: NA
j_gene: TRBJ2-5
v_gene: TRBV6-1
d_gene: TRBD2
len: 15

CDR3aa: CASSGYTQVHEQFF
CDR3nt: TGTGCCAGCAGTGGGTACACCCAGGTCCATGAGCAGTTCTTC
abundance: NA
j_gene: TRBJ2-1
v_gene: TRBV2
d_gene: NA
len: 14

CDR3aa: CASSQAVRDYEQYF
CDR3nt: TGCGCCAGCAGCCAAGCGGTAAGGGACTACGAGCAGTACTTC
abundance: NA
j_gene: TRBJ2-7
v_gene: TRBV4-1
d_gene: NA
len: 14

CDR3aa: CASSVGGANTGELFF
CDR3nt: TGTGCCAGCAGCGTAGGGGGAGCCAACACCGGGGAGCTGTTTTTT
abundance: NA
j_gene: TRBJ2-2
v_gene: TRBV9
d_gene: NA
len: 15

CDR3aa: CASSSTSGRGGPHEQYF
CDR3nt: TGTGCCAGCAGTTCGACTAGCGGGAGAGGGGGGCCTCACGAGCAGTACTTC
abundance: NA
j_gene: TRBJ2-7
v_gene: TRBV28
d_gene: TRBD2
len: 17

CDR3aa: CASSGTGGYNSPLHF
CDR3nt: TGTGCCAGCAGCGGGACAGGAGGGTATAATTCACCCCTCCACTTT
abundance: NA
j_gene: TRBJ1-6
v_gene: TRBV13
d_gene: TRBD1
len: 15

CDR3aa: CASSSTGSNQPQHF
CDR3nt: TGTGCCAGCAGTTCGACAGGGTCCAATCAGCCCCAGCATTTT
abundance: NA
j_gene: TRBJ1-5
v_gene: TRBV27
d_gene: TRBD1
len: 14

CDR3aa: CASSSTSSTGELFF
CDR3nt: TGTGCCAGCAGCTCAACGTCATCAACCGGGGAGCTGTTTTTT
abundance: NA
j_gene: TRBJ2-2
v_gene: TRBV27
d_gene: NA
len: 14

CDR3aa: CASSHTLAGVYEQYF
CDR3nt: TGTGCCAGCAGCCACACTCTAGCGGGAGTCTACGAGCAGTACTTC
abundance: NA
j_gene: TRBJ2-7
v_gene: TRBV5-4
d_gene: TRBD2
len: 15

CDR3aa: CASAPGLAFDEQFF
CDR3nt: TGTGCCAGTGCGCCGGGACTAGCATTCGATGAGCAGTTCTTC
abundance: NA
j_gene: TRBJ2-1
v_gene: TRBV19
d_gene: TRBD2
len: 14

CDR3aa: CASSAVGGNYGYTF
CDR3nt: TGTGCCAGCAGTGCAGTAGGAGGGAACTATGGCTACACCTTC
abundance: NA
j_gene: TRBJ1-2
v_gene: TRBV27
d_gene: NA
len: 14

CDR3aa: CSADRGDHNEQFF
CDR3nt: TGCAGCGCTGACAGGGGCGACCACAATGAGCAGTTCTTC
abundance: once
j_gene: TRBJ2-1
v_gene: TRBV29-1
d_gene: TRBD1
len: 13

CDR3aa: CASRRRDRGLNIQYF
CDR3nt: TGTGCCAGCAGAAGGAGGGACAGGGGGCTGAACATTCAGTACTTC
abundance: NA
j_gene: TRBJ2-4
v_gene: TRBV2
d_gene: TRBD1
len: 15

CDR3aa: CASSLGTSGSYNEQFF
CDR3nt: TGTGCCAGCAGCTTGGGGACTAGCGGGAGCTACAATGAGCAGTTCTTC
abundance: NA
j_gene: TRBJ2-1
v_gene: TRBV5-4
d_gene: TRBD2
len: 16

CDR3aa: CASSYGVNTGELFF
CDR3nt: TGTGCCAGCAGTTACGGGGTCAACACCGGGGAGCTGTTTTTT
abundance: NA
j_gene: TRBJ2-2
v_gene: TRBV6-5
d_gene: NA
len: 14

CDR3aa: CASSIGTRGFAYGYTF
CDR3nt: TGTGCCAGTAGTATTGGGACAAGGGGATTTGCCTATGGCTACACCTTC
abundance: NA
j_gene: TRBJ1-2
v_gene: TRBV19
d_gene: NA
len: 16

CDR3aa: CASSEGSSSYNEQFF
CDR3nt: TGTGCCAGCAGTGAAGGGTCTAGCTCCTACAATGAGCAGTTCTTC
abundance: once
j_gene: TRBJ2-1
v_gene: TRBV25-1
d_gene: NA
len: 15

CDR3aa: CAISESGPYEQYF
CDR3nt: TGTGCCATCAGTGAGTCGGGACCCTACGAGCAGTACTTC
abundance: NA
j_gene: TRBJ2-7
v_gene: TRBV10-3
d_gene: NA
len: 13

CDR3aa: CASSFGPAGEQFF
CDR3nt: TGTGCCAGCAGCTTCGGGCCGGCGGGTGAGCAGTTCTTC
abundance: NA
j_gene: TRBJ2-1
v_gene: TRBV5-4
d_gene: NA
len: 13

CDR3aa: CSVEVSARSSYEQYF
CDR3nt: TGCAGCGTTGAGGTGAGCGCCCGAAGCTCCTACGAGCAGTACTTC
abundance: NA
j_gene: TRBJ2-7
v_gene: TRBV29-1
d_gene: NA
len: 15

CDR3aa: CASSVDRDLNEKLFF
CDR3nt: TGTGCCAGCAGTGTAGACAGGGACCTTAATGAAAAACTGTTTTTT
abundance: NA
j_gene: TRBJ1-4
v_gene: TRBV28
d_gene: TRBD1
len: 15

CDR3aa: CASSTDTLEKGYGYTF
CDR3nt: TGTGCCAGTAGTACAGACACCCTCGAGAAGGGCTATGGCTACACCTTC
abundance: NA
j_gene: TRBJ1-2
v_gene: TRBV19
d_gene: NA
len: 16

CDR3aa: CASTTVNTEAFF
CDR3nt: TGTGCCAGCACCACAGTGAACACTGAAGCTTTCTTT
abundance: once
j_gene: TRBJ1-1
v_gene: TRBV7-9
d_gene: NA
len: 12

CDR3aa: CASSLRPSSYNEQFF
CDR3nt: TGTGCCAGCAGCTTAAGACCAAGCTCCTACAATGAGCAGTTCTTC
abundance: NA
j_gene: TRBJ2-1
v_gene: TRBV7-9
d_gene: NA
len: 15